A single sample is the source of the 28 T cell receptor beta chains below, sequenced in a study of cytomegalovirus exposure and HLA in healthy donors (dated by TCRdb to about 2017). Libraries came from the immunoSEQ multiplex PCR assay. The multiplex PCR relied on a mix of 60 forward primers for TCR Vbeta segments and 13 reverse primers for TCR Jbeta segments. Not all clones reach the TCRdb copy of this immuneACCESS table, which keeps in-frame sequences only. Checked studies attribute under half of the gap to unresolved V genes and leave the rest unexplained. Present in this sample are over 85,000 clones, around four fifths of which were seen just once. In total, the top ten clones hold 3.7% of the sample. Input material: PBMCs. Source of these receptors: a female donor in good health and CMV-seropositive.

This chain links TRBV7-9 with TRBJ2-1, with 10 bases aligning to TRBD2. The CDR3 contains 15 residues. The germline V gene has CDR1 SEHNR and CDR2 FQNEAQ (reference sequence). The ends lost 5 bases at V and 2 bases at J; junction bases unmatched: 3. The CDR3 reads CASSPGTSAYNEQFF. DNA for the CDR3: TGTGCCAGCAGCCCAGGGACTAGCGCCTACAATGAGCAGTTCTTC.

The V and J genes are TRBV9 and TRBJ2-2; D not certain. The CDR3 loop spans 12 amino acids. Per the germline V gene, CDR1 is SGDLS and CDR2 is YYNGEE. V gave up 4 bases and J gave up 5 bases, with 6 bases separating them. The CDR3 nucleotides are TGTGCCAGCAGCTCCTTAACCGGGGAGCTGTTTTTT. Translating it yields CASSSLTGELFF. Looking up the rest from reference TRBV9 and TRBJ2-2 gives the full variable domain: DSGVTQTPKHLITATGQRVTLRCSPRSGDLSVYWYQQSLDQGLQFLIQYYNGEERAKGNILERFSAQQFPDLHSELNLSSLELGDSALYFCASSSLTGELFFGEGSRLTVL.

The chain couples TRBV6-6 to TRBJ1-5; D uncertain. The CDR3 is 14 residues long. The germline V and J ends were trimmed by 4 bases and 1 base, with 8 bases remaining between them. CDR1 and CDR2 from the germline V gene are MNHNY and SVGAGI (reference sequence). CDR3 DNA sequence: TGTGCCAGCAGTTCTGGGAGGAGCAATCAGCCCCAGCATTTT. It yields the protein CASSSGRSNQPQHF.

The chain is built from TRBV7-6 and TRBJ2-7; 9 positions agree with TRBD1. J gave up 3 bases and V 5 bases, and 14 bases lay outside the gene matches. Germline V CDR1 and CDR2: SGHVS, FNYEAQ. The CDR3 is 17 amino acids. The CDR3 sequence is CASSQRSGTGSVYEQYF. CDR3 nucleotides: TGTGCCAGCAGCCAGAGGTCTGGGACAGGGAGTGTCTACGAGCAGTACTTC.

The chain recombines TRBV6-5 with TRBJ1-3; D remains unclear. The CDR3 covers 14 residues. Trimming stripped 7 bases from V and 1 base from J, with 11 bases between. Germline-derived CDR1 and CDR2 are MNHEY and SVGAGI. In nucleotides, the CDR3 is TGTGCCAGCACCAAGGCAGGATCTGGAAACACCATATATTTT. It yields the protein CASTKAGSGNTIYF.

The chain combines TRBV4-1 with TRBJ2-2, with 7 bases lining up with TRBD1. CDR3 length equals 17 residues. After removal of 2 bases from V and 0 bases from J, the junction contained 6 bases not matched to a gene. Germline V gives CDR1 MGHRA, CDR2 YSYEKL. The CDR3 sequence: CASSQFSGTANTGELFF. In DNA, the CDR3 is TGCGCCAGCAGCCAATTTTCCGGGACAGCGAACACCGGGGAGCTGTTTTTT.

The sample holds one count of this clone. The V call is TRBV10-1, the J call TRBJ1-1; 8 nucleotides line up with TRBD1. The CDR3 spans 12 residues. In germline, CDR1 is WNHNN, CDR2 SYGVQD (reference sequence). The V segment lost 8 bases and the J segment 4 bases; nucleotides outside the gene matches: 3. CDR3 amino acids: CASGTGSTEAFF. The CDR3 bases are TGCGCCAGCGGGACAGGTTCCACTGAAGCTTTCTTT.

This clone occurred once. V usage is TRBV29-1 and J usage is TRBJ2-7; TRBD2 might be the D (6 bases). CDR3 length: 12 residues. CDR1 is SQVTM and CDR2 is ANQGSEA in the germline V gene. V lost 5 bases to trimming and J lost 2 bases, with 10 bases between them. The CDR3 loop is CSVLWGAYEQYF. The CDR3 bases are TGCAGCGTTTTGTGGGGGGCCTACGAGCAGTACTTC.

The chain has TRBV7-9 and TRBJ2-1; 7 bases are a match to TRBD2. The CDR3 runs 15 residues. Trimming took 5 bases from V and 5 from J; bases not matched to a gene: 9. In germline, CDR1 is SEHNR, CDR2 FQNEAQ (reference sequence). DNA of the CDR3: TGTGCCAGCAGCCCACTTAGCGGGTCGAACAATGAGCAGTTCTTC. It encodes CASSPLSGSNNEQFF.

A single count supports this clone. The chain uses TRBV4-2 and TRBJ2-5, with 7 bases that match TRBD2. There are 12 residues in the CDR3. Germline loops: CDR1 LGHNA, CDR2 YNFKEQ. J gave up 5 bases and V 8 bases, and 5 bases lay outside the gene matches. CDR3 coding DNA: TGTGCCAGCGTGGGGGAGGGGGAGACCCAGTACTTC. It is translated as CASVGEGETQYF.

The rearrangement joins TRBV5-1 to TRBJ2-1; 7 nucleotides line up with TRBD1. CDR1 and CDR2 (germline): SGHRS, YFSETQ. Unmatched junction bases numbered 3, after V lost 1 base and J lost 5 bases. The CDR3 covers 14 residues. The CDR3 is CASSLRGPNNEQFF. In nucleotides, the CDR3 is TGCGCCAGCAGCTTGAGGGGGCCGAACAATGAGCAGTTCTTC.

This clone was detected only a few times. The chain links TRBV18 to TRBJ1-1; tentative D call: TRBD1 (5 bases). Germline CDR1 KGHSH, CDR2 LQKENI. The CDR3 has 13 residues. V shed 3 bases and J shed 3 bases, with 8 bases lying between them. The CDR3 reads CASSPQGDTEAFF. The CDR3 region has the DNA TGTGCCAGCTCACCCCAGGGTGACACTGAAGCTTTCTTT.

This clone was seen a single time. V is TRBV10-3 and J is TRBJ2-1, with 11 positions matching TRBD2. V dropped 3 bases and J dropped 3; count of bases not matched to a gene: 1. Germline lookup yields CDR1 ENHRY and CDR2 SYGVKD. CDR3 length equals 15 residues. The CDR3 region has the DNA TGTGCCATCAGTGATAGCGGGGGGGACTACAATGAGCAGTTCTTC. This codes for CAISDSGGDYNEQFF.

In its sample, this clone was seen once. The J gene is TRBJ2-7, the V gene TRBV5-4, with TRBD2 matching 7 bases. V shed 4 bases and J 3 bases; nucleotides not matched to a gene: 10. This CDR3 is built from 15 residues. Looked up from germline, CDR1 is SGHNT and CDR2 is YYREEE (reference sequence). The CDR3 is CASSNPAGSLYEQYF. CDR3 DNA: TGTGCCAGCAGCAATCCAGCGGGGAGTCTCTACGAGCAGTACTTC.

This clone was detected only a few times. The rearrangement joins TRBV27 to TRBJ1-6, with a possible D match to TRBD1 (5 bases). Trimming took off 3 bases at V and 0 bases at J, with 15 bases between the two ends. This CDR3 is built from 18 residues. In germline, CDR1 is MNHEY, CDR2 SMNVEV (reference sequence). For the CDR3, the DNA is TGTGCCAGCAGTTTGGACGGGACTCCTAGCTCCTATAATTCACCCCTCCACTTT. Encoded protein: CASSLDGTPSSYNSPLHF.

This clone was detected only once. The CDR3: CASSEYPSGEFYEQYF. In DNA, the CDR3 is TGTGCCAGCAGTGAATACCCTAGCGGGGAGTTCTACGAGCAGTACTTC. J is TRBJ2-7 and V is TRBV25-1, with TRBD2 identical over 9 bases. Germline V lookup: CDR1 MGHDK, CDR2 SYGVNS. Trimming took 0 bases from V and 3 from J; bases not matched to a gene: 6. This CDR3 region has 16 residues.

V gene TRBV5-5 combines with J gene TRBJ2-3; TRBD1 might be the D (6 bases). The CDR3 is 13 amino acids. Germline V gene sequence: CDR1 SGHKS, CDR2 YYEKEE (reference sequence). Trimming left V 7 bases short and J 3 bases short, with 12 bases between. DNA of the CDR3: TGTGCCAGCTCCCGAGGGGGAACAGATACGCAGTATTTT. Protein sequence: CASSRGGTDTQYF.

The rearrangement joins TRBV7-2 to TRBJ2-5; 14 positions agree with TRBD2. The trim removed 4 bases at V and 6 bases at J, leaving 4 bases unmatched. Germline V gene data show CDR1 as SGHTA and CDR2 as FQGNSA. The length of the CDR3 is 15 residues. CDR3 protein: CASSSGLAGGQTQYF. The CDR3 nucleotides are TGTGCCAGCAGCTCAGGACTAGCGGGGGGACAGACCCAGTACTTC.

The V and J genes are TRBV27 and TRBJ1-2, with 7 bases that match TRBD1. V shed 6 bases, J shed 7 bases, and the junction held 14 bases outside the gene matches. This CDR3 is built from 15 residues. Germline lookup yields CDR1 MNHEY and CDR2 SMNVEV (reference sequence). CDR3 DNA: TGTGCCAGCAGAGAAATTATTACAGGGGATTCTGGCTACACCTTC. Its protein is CASREIITGDSGYTF.

The chain uses TRBV6-5 and TRBJ2-3; 8 bases align to TRBD2. J lost 6 bases, V lost 6 bases, and 8 bases had no gene match. The length of the CDR3 is 14 residues. CDR1 MNHEY and CDR2 SVGAGI come from the germline V gene. The CDR3 DNA reads TGTGCCAGCAGCCTACCGGGACTAGGCGATACGCAGTATTTT. It specifies CASSLPGLGDTQYF.

The chain uses TRBV28 and TRBJ1-4; D might be TRBD1 (5 bases). Trimming shortened V by 3 bases and J by 8 bases, and 16 bases separated the two germline ends. From germline, CDR1 is MDHEN and CDR2 SYDVKM. CDR3 size: 15 residues. The CDR3 DNA follows: TGTGCCAGCAGTTTTCCGGGGGGAATTTGGGAAAAACTGTTTTTT. Its translation is CASSFPGGIWEKLFF. The variable domain in full, completed from reference TRBV28 and TRBJ1-4, reads DVKVTQSSRYLVKRTGEKVFLECVQDMDHENMFWYRQDPGLGLRLIYFSYDVKMKEKGDIPEGYSVSREKKERFSLILESASTNQTSMYLCASSFPGGIWEKLFFGSGTQLSVL.

This chain joins TRBV5-6 and TRBJ2-7; D may be TRBD2 (6 bases). Germline V gene lookup returns CDR1 SGHDT and CDR2 YYEEEE. This CDR3 is built from 13 residues. Deletions cut 0 bases from V and 3 bases from J, with 7 bases between. The CDR3 nucleotides read TGTGCCAGCAGCTTGGGCGGGGTCTACGAGCAGTACTTC. Translated: CASSLGGVYEQYF.

The chain recombines TRBV5-1 with TRBJ1-1; perhaps TRBD1 as D (6 bases). The V gene lost 0 bases and the J gene lost 3 bases, with 15 bases spanning the gap. The length of the CDR3 is 16 residues. Looked up from germline, CDR1 is SGHRS and CDR2 is YFSETQ. In DNA form, the CDR3 reads TGCGCCAGCAGCTTGGACGGGGGGGGCCGAGACACTGAAGCTTTCTTT. The encoded protein is CASSLDGGGRDTEAFF.

The V and J genes are TRBV7-9 and TRBJ2-1; 10 nucleotides match TRBD1. Germline loops: CDR1 SEHNR, CDR2 FQNEAQ (reference sequence). The CDR3 runs 14 residues. V was clipped by 7 bases and J by 10 bases; unmatched bases: 10. Here the CDR3 DNA reads TGTGCCAGCAACCGGGACAGGGGAATTCGCGAGCAGTTCTTC. Protein sequence: CASNRDRGIREQFF. Complete variable domain (other parts from reference TRBV7-9 and TRBJ2-1): DTGVSQNPRHKITKRGQNVTFRCDPISEHNRLYWYRQTLGQGPEFLTYFQNEAQLEKSRLLSDRFSAERPKGSFSTLEIQRTEQGDSAMYLCASNRDRGIREQFFGPGTRLTVL.

This rearrangement joins TRBV5-4 to TRBJ2-7; maybe TRBD1 (6 bases). The germline V gene has CDR1 SGHNT and CDR2 YYREEE (reference sequence). Trimming pared 2 bases from V and 0 bases from J, leaving 9 bases between. The CDR3 spans 14 residues. CDR3: CASSFATGSYEQYF. Written as DNA, the CDR3 is TGTGCCAGCAGCTTCGCGACAGGCTCCTACGAGCAGTACTTC.

The CDR3 is CASSLVQVGYEQYF. CDR3 nucleotide sequence: TGTGCCAGCAGCTTGGTACAGGTAGGATACGAGCAGTACTTC. The genes are TRBV5-6 and TRBJ2-7, with D tentatively TRBD1 (5 bases). CDR3 length: 14 amino acids. V dropped 0 bases and J dropped 4 bases, with 11 bases sitting between them. Germline loops: CDR1 SGHDT, CDR2 YYEEEE.

The rearrangement uses TRBV7-9 and TRBJ1-6, with 7 positions matching TRBD1. In germline, CDR1 is SEHNR, CDR2 FQNEAQ (reference sequence). This CDR3 region has 14 residues. V lost 5 bases and J lost 6; bases outside the gene matches: 4. Here the CDR3 reads CASSAWDSNSPLHF. CDR3 coding DNA: TGTGCCAGCAGCGCCTGGGACAGTAATTCACCCCTCCACTTT.

V gene TRBV5-6 combines with J gene TRBJ1-1; 11 positions agree with TRBD1. The trim removed 2 bases at V and 4 bases at J, leaving 1 base unmatched. CDR3 length: 14 amino acids. Germline-derived CDR1 and CDR2 are SGHDT and YYEEEE. CDR3 loop: CASSFGTGGTEAFF. The CDR3, as DNA: TGTGCCAGCAGCTTTGGGACAGGGGGCACTGAAGCTTTCTTT.